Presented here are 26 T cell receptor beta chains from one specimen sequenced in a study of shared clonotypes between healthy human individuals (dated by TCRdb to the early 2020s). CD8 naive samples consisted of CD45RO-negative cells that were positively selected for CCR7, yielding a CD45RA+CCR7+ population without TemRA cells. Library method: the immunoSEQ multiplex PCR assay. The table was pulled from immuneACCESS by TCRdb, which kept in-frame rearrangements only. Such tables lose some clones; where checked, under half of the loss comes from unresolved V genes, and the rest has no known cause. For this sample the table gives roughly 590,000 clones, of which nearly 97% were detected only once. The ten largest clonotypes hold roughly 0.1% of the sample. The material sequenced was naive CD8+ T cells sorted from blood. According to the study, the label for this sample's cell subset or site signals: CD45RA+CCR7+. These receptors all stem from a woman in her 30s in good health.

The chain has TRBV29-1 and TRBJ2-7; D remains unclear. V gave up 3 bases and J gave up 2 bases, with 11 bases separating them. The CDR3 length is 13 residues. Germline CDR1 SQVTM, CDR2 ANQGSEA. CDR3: CSVEGRDTYEQYF. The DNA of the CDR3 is TGCAGCGTTGAGGGAAGGGATACCTACGAGCAGTACTTC.

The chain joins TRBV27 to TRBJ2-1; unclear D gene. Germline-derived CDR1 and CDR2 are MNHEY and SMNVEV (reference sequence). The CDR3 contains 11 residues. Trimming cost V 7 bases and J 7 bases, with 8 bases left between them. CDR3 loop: CASTLGNEQFF. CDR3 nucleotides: TGTGCCAGCACCCTTGGTAATGAGCAGTTCTTC.

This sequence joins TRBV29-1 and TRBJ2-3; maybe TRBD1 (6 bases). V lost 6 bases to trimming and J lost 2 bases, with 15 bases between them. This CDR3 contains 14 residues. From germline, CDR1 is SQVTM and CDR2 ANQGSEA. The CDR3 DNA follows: TGCAGCGTGCTACAGGGTCACGACACAGATACGCAGTATTTT. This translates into CSVLQGHDTDTQYF.

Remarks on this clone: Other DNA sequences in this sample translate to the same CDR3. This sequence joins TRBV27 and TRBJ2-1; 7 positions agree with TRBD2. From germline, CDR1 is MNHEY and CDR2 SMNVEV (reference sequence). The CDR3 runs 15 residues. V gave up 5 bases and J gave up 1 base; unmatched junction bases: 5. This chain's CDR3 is CASSPLGGSYNEQFF. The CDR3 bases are TGTGCCAGCAGTCCTTTGGGAGGGTCCTACAATGAGCAGTTCTTC.

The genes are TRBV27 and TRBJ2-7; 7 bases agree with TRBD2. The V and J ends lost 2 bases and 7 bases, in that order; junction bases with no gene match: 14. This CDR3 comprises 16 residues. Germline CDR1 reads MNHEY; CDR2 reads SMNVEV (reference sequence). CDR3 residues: CASSLGSGGSGREQYF. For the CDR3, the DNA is TGTGCCAGCAGTTTAGGATCAGGCGGGAGCGGGCGGGAGCAGTACTTC.

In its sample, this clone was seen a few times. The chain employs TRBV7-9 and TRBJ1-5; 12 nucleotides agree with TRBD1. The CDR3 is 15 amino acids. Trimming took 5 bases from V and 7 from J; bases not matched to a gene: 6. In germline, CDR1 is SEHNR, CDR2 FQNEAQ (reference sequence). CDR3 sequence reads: CASSQGTGGDQPQHF. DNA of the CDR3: TGTGCCAGCAGCCAAGGGACAGGGGGCGACCAGCCCCAGCATTTT.

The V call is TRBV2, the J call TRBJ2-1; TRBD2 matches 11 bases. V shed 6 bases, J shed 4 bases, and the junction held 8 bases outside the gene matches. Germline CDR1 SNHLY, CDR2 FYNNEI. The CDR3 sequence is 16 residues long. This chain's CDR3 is CASRGAGTSGYNEQFF. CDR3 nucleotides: TGTGCCAGCAGGGGGGCCGGGACTAGCGGTTACAATGAGCAGTTCTTC.

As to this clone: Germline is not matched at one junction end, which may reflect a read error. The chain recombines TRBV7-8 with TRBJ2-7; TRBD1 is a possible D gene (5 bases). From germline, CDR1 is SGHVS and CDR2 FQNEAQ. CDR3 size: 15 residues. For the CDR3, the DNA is TGTGCCAACAGCTCCCCTCCCCAGGGTGGCTACGAGCAGTACTTC. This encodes CANSSPPQGGYEQYF.

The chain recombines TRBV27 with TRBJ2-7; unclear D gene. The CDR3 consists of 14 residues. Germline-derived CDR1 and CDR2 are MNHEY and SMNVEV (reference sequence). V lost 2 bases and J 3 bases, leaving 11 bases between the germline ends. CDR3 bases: TGTGCCAGCAGTTTAGGACGCCCGGGCTACGAGCAGTACTTC. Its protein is CASSLGRPGYEQYF.

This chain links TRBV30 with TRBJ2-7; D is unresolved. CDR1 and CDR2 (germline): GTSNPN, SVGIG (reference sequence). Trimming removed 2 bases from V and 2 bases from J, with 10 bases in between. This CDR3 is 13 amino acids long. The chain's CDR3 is CAWSRIKPYEQYF. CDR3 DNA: TGTGCCTGGAGTAGGATAAAACCCTACGAGCAGTACTTC.

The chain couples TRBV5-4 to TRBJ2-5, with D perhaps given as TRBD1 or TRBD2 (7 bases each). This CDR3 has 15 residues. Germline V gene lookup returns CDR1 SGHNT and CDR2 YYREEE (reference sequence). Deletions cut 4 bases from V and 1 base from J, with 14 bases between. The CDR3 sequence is CASSKTGEGQETQYF. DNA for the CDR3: TGTGCCAGCAGCAAAACAGGGGAGGGCCAAGAGACCCAGTACTTC.

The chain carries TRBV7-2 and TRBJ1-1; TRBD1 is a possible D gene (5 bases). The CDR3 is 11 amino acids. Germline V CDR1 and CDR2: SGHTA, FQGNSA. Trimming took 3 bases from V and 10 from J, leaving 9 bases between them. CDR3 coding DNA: TGTGCCAGCAGCTTTTCAGGGCCAGCTTTCTTT. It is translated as CASSFSGPAFF.

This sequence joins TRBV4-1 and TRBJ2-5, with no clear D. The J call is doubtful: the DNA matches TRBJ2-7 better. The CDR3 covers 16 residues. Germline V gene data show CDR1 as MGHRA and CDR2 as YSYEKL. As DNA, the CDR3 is TGCGCCAGCAGCCATACCCCCGTGGCTGCCGCCTACGAGCAGTACTTC. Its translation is CASSHTPVAAAYEQYF.

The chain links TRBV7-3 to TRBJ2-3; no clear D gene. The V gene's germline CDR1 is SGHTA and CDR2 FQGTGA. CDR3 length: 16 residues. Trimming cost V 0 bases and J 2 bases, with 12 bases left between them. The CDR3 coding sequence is TGTGCCAGCAGCTTAACCGCGAGCCCTTTCACAGATACGCAGTATTTT. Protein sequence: CASSLTASPFTDTQYF. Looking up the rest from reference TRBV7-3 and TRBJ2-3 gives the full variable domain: GAGVSQTPSNKVTEKGKYVELRCDPISGHTALYWYRQSLGQGPEFLIYFQGTGAADDSGLPNDRFFAVRPEGSVSTLKIQRTERGDSAVYLCASSLTASPFTDTQYFGPGTRLTVL.

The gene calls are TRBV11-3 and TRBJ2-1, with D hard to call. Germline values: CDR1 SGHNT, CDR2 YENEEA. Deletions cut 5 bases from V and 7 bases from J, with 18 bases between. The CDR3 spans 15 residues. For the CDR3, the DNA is TGTGCCAGCAGCCCGGTAAGCGTAGGTAGGAATGAGCAGTTCTTC. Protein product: CASSPVSVGRNEQFF.

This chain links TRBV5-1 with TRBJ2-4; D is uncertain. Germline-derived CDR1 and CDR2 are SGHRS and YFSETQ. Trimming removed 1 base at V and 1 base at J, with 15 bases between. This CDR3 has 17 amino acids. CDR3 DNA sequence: TGCGCCAGCAGCTTGACGCAGATTGACATGGCCAAAAACATTCAGTACTTC. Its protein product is CASSLTQIDMAKNIQYF. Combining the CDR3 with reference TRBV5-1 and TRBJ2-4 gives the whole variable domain KAGVTQTPRYLIKTRGQQVTLSCSPISGHRSVSWYQQTPGQGLQFLFEYFSETQRNKGNFPGRFSGRQFSNSRSEMNVSTLELGDSALYLCASSLTQIDMAKNIQYFGAGTRLSVL.

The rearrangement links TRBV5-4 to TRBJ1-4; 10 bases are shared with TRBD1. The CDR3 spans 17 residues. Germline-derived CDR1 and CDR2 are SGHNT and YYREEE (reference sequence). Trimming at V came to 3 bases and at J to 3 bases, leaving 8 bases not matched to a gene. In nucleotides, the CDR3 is TGTGCCAGCAGCTCGACAGGGGGCGTTATCCCTAATGAAAAACTGTTTTTT. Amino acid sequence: CASSSTGGVIPNEKLFF.

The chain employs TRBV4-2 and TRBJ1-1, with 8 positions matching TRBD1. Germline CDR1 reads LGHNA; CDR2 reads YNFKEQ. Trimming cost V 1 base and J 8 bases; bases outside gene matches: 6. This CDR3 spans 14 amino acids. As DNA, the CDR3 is TGTGCCAGCAGCCAAGGAACAGGGGGAGGAGAAGCTTTCTTT. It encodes CASSQGTGGGEAFF.

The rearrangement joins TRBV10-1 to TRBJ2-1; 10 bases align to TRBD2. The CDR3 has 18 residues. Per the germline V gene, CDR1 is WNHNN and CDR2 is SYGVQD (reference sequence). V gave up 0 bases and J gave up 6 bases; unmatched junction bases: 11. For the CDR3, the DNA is TGCGCCAGCAGTGAGTCGATCAGCGGGAGGGCCCTACGCAATGAGCAGTTCTTC. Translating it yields CASSESISGRALRNEQFF.

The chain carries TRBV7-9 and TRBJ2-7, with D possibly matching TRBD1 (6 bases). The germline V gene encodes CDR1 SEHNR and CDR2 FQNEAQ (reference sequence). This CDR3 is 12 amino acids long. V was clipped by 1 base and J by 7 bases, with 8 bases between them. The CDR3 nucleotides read TGTGCCAGCAGCTTAGATCAGGGGGAGCAGTACTTC. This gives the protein CASSLDQGEQYF. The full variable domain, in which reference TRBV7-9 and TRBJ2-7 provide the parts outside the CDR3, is DTGVSQNPRHKITKRGQNVTFRCDPISEHNRLYWYRQTLGQGPEFLTYFQNEAQLEKSRLLSDRFSAERPKGSFSTLEIQRTEQGDSAMYLCASSLDQGEQYFGPGTRLTVT.

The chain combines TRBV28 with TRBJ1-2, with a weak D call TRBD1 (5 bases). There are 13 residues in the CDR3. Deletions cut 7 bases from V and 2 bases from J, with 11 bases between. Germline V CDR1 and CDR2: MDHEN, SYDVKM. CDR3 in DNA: TGTGCCAGCAAAAGGCCAGGGAACTATGGCTACACCTTC. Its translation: CASKRPGNYGYTF.

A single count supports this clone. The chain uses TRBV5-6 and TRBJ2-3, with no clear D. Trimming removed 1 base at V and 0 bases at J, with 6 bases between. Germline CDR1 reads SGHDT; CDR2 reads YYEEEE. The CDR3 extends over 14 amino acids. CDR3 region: CASSLWASTDTQYF. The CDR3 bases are TGTGCCAGCAGCTTGTGGGCCAGCACAGATACGCAGTATTTT.

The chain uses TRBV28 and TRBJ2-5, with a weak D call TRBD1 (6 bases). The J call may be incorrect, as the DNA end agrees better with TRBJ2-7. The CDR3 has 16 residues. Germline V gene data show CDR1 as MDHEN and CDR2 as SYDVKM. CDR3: CASSDPGQISSYEQYF. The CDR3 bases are TGTGCCAGCAGTGACCCCGGACAGATAAGCTCCTACGAGCAGTACTTC.

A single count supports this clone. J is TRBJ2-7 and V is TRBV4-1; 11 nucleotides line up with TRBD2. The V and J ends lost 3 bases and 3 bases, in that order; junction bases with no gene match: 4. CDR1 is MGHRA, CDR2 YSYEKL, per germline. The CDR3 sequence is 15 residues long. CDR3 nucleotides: TGCGCCAGCAGCCAGGGGACTAGCGGACACTACGAGCAGTACTTC. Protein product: CASSQGTSGHYEQYF.

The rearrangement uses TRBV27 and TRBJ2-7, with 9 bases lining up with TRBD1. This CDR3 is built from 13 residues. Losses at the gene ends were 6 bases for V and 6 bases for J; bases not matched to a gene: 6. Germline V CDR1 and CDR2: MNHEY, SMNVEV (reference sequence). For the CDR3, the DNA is TGTGCCAGCAGCATGGACAGGGGAGGCGAGCAGTACTTC. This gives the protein CASSMDRGGEQYF.

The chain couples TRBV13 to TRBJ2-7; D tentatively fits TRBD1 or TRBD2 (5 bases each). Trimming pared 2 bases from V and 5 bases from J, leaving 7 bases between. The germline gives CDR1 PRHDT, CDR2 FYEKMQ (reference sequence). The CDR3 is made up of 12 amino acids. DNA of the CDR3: TGTGCCAGCAGCTTACGGGGCCACGAGCAGTACTTC. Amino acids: CASSLRGHEQYF. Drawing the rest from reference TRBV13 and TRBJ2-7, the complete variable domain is AAGVIQSPRHLIKEKRETATLKCYPIPRHDTVYWYQQGPGQDPQFLISFYEKMQSDKGSIPDRFSAQQFSDYHSELNMSSLELGDSALYFCASSLRGHEQYFGPGTRLTVT.